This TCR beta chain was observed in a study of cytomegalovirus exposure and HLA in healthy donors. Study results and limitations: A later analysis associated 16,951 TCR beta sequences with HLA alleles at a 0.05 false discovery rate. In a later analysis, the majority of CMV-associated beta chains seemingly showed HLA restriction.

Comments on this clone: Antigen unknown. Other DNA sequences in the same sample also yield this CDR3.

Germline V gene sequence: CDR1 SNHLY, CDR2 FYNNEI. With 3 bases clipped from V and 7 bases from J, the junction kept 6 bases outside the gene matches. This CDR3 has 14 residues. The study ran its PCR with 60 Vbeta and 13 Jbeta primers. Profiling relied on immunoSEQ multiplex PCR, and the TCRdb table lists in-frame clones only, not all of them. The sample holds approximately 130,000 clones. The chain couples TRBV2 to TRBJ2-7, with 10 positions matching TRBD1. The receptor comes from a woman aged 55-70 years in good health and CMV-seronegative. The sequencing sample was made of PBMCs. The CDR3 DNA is TGTGCCAGCAGTGAGGGACAGGGGATCCATGAGCAGTACTTC. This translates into CASSEGQGIHEQYF.